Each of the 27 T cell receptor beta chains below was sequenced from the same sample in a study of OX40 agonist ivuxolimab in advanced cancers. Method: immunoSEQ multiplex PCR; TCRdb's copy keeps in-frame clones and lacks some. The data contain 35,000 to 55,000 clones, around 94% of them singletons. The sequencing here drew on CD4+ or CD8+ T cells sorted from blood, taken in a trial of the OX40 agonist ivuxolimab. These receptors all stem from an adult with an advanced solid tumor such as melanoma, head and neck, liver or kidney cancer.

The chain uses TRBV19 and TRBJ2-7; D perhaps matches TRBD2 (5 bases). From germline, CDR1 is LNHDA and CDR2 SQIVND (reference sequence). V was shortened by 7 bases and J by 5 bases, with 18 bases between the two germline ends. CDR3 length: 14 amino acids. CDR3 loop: CASKTGKTLDEQYF. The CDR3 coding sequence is TGTGCCAGTAAAACCGGGAAAACTCTAGACGAGCAGTACTTC. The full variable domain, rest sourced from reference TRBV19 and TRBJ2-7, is DGGITQSPKYLFRKEGQNVTLSCEQNLNHDAMYWYRQDPGQGLRLIYYSQIVNDFQKGDIAEGYSVSREKKESFPLTVTSAQKNPTAFYLCASKTGKTLDEQYFGPGTRLTVT.

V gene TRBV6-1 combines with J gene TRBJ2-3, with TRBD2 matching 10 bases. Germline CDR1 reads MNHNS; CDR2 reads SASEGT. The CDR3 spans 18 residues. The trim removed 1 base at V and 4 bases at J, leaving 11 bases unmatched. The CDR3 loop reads CASSEGGRLAGAADTQYF. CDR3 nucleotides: TGTGCCAGCAGTGAAGGGGGGCGGCTAGCGGGAGCTGCAGATACGCAGTATTTT.

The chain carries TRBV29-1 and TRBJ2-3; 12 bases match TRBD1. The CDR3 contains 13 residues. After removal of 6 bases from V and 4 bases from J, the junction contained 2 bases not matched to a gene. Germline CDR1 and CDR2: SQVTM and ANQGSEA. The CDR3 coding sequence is TGCAGCGTAAGGGACAGGGGGCCAGATACGCAGTATTTT. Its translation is CSVRDRGPDTQYF.

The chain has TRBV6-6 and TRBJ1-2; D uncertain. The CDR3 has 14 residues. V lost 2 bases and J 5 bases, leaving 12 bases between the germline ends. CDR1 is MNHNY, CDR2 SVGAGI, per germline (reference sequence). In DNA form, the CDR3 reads TGTGCCAGCAGTTACGTTGCAACGCCGTATGGCTACACCTTC. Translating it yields CASSYVATPYGYTF.

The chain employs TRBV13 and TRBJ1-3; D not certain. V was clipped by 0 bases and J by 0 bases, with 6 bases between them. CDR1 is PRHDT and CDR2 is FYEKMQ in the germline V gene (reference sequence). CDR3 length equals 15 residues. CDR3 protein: CASSLGALSGNTIYF. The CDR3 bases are TGTGCCAGCAGCTTAGGGGCGCTCTCTGGAAACACCATATATTTT.

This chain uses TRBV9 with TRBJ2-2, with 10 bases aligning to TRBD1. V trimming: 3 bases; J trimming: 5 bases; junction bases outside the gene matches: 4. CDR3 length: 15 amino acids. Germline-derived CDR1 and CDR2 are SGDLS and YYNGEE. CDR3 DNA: TGTGCCAGCAGCGCTGCGGGACAGGGGACCGGGGAGCTGTTTTTT. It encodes CASSAAGQGTGELFF. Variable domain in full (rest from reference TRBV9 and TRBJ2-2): DSGVTQTPKHLITATGQRVTLRCSPRSGDLSVYWYQQSLDQGLQFLIQYYNGEERAKGNILERFSAQQFPDLHSELNLSSLELGDSALYFCASSAAGQGTGELFFGEGSRLTVL.

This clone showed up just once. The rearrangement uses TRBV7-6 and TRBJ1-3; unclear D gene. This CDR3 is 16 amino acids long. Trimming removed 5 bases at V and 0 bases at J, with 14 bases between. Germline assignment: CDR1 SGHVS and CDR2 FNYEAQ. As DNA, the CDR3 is TGTGCCAGCAGCCAATCCGTCTCAACCTCTGGAAACACCATATATTTT. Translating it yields CASSQSVSTSGNTIYF. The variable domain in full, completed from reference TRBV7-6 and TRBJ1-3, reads GAGVSQSPRYKVTKRGQDVALRCDPISGHVSLYWYRQALGQGPEFLTYFNYEAQQDKSGLPNDRFSAERPEGSISTLTIQRTEQRDSAMYRCASSQSVSTSGNTIYFGEGSWLTVV.

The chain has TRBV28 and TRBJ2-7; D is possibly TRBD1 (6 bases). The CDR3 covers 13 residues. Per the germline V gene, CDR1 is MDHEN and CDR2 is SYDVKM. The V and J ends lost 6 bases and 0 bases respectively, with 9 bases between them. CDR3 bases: TGTGCCAGCAGGGGGGCCAGCTCCTACGAGCAGTACTTC. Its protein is CASRGASSYEQYF.

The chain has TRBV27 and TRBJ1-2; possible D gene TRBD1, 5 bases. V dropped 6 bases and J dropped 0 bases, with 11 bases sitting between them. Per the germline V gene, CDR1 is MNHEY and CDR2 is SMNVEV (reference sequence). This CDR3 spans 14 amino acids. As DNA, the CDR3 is TGTGCCAGCAGAAGGGGATCTACTAACTATGGCTACACCTTC. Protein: CASRRGSTNYGYTF.

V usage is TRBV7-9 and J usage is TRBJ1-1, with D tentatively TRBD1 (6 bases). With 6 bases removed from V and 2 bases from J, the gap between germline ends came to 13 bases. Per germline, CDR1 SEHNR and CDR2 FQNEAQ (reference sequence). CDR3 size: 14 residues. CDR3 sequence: CASRAPGVNTEAFF. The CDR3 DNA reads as TGTGCCAGCAGGGCACCAGGGGTAAACACTGAAGCTTTCTTT. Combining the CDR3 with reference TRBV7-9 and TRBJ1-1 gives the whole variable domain DTGVSQNPRHKITKRGQNVTFRCDPISEHNRLYWYRQTLGQGPEFLTYFQNEAQLEKSRLLSDRFSAERPKGSFSTLEIQRTEQGDSAMYLCASRAPGVNTEAFFGQGTRLTVV.

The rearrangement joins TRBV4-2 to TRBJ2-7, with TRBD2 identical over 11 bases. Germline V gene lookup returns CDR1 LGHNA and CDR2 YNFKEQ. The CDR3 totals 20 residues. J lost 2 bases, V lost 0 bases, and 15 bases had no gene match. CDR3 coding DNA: TGTGCCAGCAGCCAAGATCCCGGGGGACTACTAGCGGGAGCCACCTACGAGCAGTACTTC. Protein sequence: CASSQDPGGLLAGATYEQYF.

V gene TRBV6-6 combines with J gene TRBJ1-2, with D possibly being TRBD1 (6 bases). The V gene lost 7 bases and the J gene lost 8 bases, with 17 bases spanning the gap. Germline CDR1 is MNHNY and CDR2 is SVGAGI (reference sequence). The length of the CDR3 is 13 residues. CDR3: CASNPTGRGGYTF. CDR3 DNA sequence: TGTGCCAGCAACCCGACAGGTCGGGGCGGCTACACCTTC.

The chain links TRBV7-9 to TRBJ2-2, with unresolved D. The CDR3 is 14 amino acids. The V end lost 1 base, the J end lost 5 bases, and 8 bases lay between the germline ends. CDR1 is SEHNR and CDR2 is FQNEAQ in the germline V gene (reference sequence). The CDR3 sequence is CASSLEMKTGELFF. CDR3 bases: TGTGCCAGCAGCTTAGAGATGAAAACCGGGGAGCTGTTTTTT.

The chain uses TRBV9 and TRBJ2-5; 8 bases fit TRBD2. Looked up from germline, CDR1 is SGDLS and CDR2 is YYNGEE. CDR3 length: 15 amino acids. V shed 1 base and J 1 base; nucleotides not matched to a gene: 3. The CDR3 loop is CASSVSGSIQETQYF. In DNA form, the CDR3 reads TGTGCCAGCAGCGTAAGCGGGAGTATCCAAGAGACCCAGTACTTC.

CDR3 coding DNA: TGCGCCAGCAGCCAAGATTGGGGAGTCTCCACTGAAGCTTTCTTT. This translates into CASSQDWGVSTEAFF. The chain is built from TRBV4-3 and TRBJ1-1, with unresolved D. This CDR3 is built from 15 residues. Trimming left V 0 bases short and J 4 bases short, with 12 bases between. Germline CDR1 LGHNA, CDR2 YSLEER.

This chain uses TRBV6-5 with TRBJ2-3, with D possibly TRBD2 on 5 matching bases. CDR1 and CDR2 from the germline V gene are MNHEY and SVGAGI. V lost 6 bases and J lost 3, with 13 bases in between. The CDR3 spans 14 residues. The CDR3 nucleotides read TGTGCCAGCAGCCTACTGGGAGTTACAGATACGCAGTATTTT. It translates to CASSLLGVTDTQYF.

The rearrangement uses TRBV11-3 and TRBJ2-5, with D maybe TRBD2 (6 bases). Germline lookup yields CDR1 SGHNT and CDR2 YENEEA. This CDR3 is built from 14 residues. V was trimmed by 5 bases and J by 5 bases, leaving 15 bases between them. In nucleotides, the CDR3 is TGTGCCAGCAGCCCCCGGGCCAGCGGGGAGACCCAGTACTTC. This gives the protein CASSPRASGETQYF.

The CDR3 protein is CASSGDGETQYF. CDR3 nucleotides: TGCGCCAGCAGCGGGGACGGAGAGACCCAGTACTTC. This chain connects TRBV4-3 to TRBJ2-5, with D perhaps given as TRBD1 or TRBD2 (5 bases each). The CDR3 is 12 amino acids. Germline V CDR1 and CDR2: LGHNA, YSLEER. Trimming removed 5 bases at V and 4 bases at J, with 8 bases between.

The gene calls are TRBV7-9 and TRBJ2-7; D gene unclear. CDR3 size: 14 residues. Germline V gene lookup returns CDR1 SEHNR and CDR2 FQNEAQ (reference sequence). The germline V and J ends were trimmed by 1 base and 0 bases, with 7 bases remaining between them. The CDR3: CASSLGGFSYEQYF. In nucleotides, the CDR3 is TGTGCCAGCAGCTTAGGTGGCTTCTCCTACGAGCAGTACTTC. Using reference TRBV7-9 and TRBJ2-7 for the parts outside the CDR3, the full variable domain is DTGVSQNPRHKITKRGQNVTFRCDPISEHNRLYWYRQTLGQGPEFLTYFQNEAQLEKSRLLSDRFSAERPKGSFSTLEIQRTEQGDSAMYLCASSLGGFSYEQYFGPGTRLTVT.

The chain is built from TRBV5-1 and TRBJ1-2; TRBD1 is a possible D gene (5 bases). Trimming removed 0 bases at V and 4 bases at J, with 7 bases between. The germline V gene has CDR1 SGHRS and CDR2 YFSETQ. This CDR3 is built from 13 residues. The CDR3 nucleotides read TGCGCCAGCAGCTTGGCGCAGGGCTATGGCTACACCTTC. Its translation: CASSLAQGYGYTF.

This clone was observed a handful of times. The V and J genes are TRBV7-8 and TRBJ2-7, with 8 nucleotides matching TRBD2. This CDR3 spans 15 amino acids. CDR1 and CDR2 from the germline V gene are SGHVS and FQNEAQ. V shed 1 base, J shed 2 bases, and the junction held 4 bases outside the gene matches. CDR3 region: CASSLVTSGAYEQYF. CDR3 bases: TGTGCCAGCAGCTTAGTCACTAGCGGCGCCTACGAGCAGTACTTC. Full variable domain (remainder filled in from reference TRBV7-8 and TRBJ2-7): GAGVSQSPRYKVAKRGQDVALRCDPISGHVSLFWYQQALGQGPEFLTYFQNEAQLDKSGLPSDRFFAERPEGSVSTLKIQRTQQEDSAVYLCASSLVTSGAYEQYFGPGTRLTVT.

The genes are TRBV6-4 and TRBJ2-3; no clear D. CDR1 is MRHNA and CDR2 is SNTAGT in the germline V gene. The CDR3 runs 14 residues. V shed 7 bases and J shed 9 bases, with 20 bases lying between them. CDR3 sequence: CASNTPPGANTQYF. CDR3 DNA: TGTGCCAGCAATACCCCCCCTGGAGCCAACACGCAGTATTTT.

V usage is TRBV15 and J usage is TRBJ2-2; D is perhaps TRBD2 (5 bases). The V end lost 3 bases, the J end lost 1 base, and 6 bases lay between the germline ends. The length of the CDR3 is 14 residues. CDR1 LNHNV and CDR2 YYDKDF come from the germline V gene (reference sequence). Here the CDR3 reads CATSRDLNTGELFF. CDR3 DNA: TGTGCCACCAGCAGGGACTTGAACACCGGGGAGCTGTTTTTT.

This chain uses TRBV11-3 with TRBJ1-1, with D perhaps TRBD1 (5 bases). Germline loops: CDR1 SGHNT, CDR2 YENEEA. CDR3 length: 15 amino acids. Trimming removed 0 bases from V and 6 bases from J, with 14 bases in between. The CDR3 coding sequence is TGTGCCAGCAGCTTAGATCGTGTAGGGGCCGCTGAAGCTTTCTTT. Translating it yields CASSLDRVGAAEAFF.

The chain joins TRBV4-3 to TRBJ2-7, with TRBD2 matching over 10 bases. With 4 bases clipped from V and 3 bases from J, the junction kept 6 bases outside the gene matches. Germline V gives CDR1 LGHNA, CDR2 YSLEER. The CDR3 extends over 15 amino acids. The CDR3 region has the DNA TGCGCCAGCAGCCGCACCGGGACTAGCGACTACGAGCAGTACTTC. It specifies CASSRTGTSDYEQYF.

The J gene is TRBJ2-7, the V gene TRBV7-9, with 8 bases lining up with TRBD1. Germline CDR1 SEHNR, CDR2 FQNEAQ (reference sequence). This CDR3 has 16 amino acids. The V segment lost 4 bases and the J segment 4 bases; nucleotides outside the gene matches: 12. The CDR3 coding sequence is TGTGCCAGCAGCTATGACAGGGGCGGCAAATATTACGAGCAGTACTTC. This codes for CASSYDRGGKYYEQYF.

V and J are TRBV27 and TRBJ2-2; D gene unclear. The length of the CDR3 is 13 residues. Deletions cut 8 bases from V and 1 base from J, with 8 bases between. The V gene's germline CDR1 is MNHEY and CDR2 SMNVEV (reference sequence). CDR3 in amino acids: CASGWLNTGELFF. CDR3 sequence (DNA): TGTGCCAGCGGTTGGCTGAACACCGGGGAGCTGTTTTTT.